This T cell receptor beta chain was recovered during a study of CD8+ T cells in alopecia areata. Looking at the study overall: Once tofacitinib had been taken for 6 to 18 months, 6 months off drug followed.

The CDR3 contains 15 residues. V was cut by 5 bases and J by 9 bases, with 17 bases left in between. The germline V gene has CDR1 SEHNR and CDR2 FQNEAQ (reference sequence). Extracted RNA was reverse transcribed, and the resulting cDNA served as sequencing template. The protocol was immunoSEQ multiplex PCR, while the TCRdb copy is restricted to in-frame clones and leaves out a portion. The sample has 200,000 to 250,000 clones; 67% are singletons. Punch biopsies of lesional scalp, plus peripheral blood, were taken from alopecia areata patients. Sequencing used CD4+ T cells sorted from blood, obtained at week 0. The rearrangement joins TRBV7-9 to TRBJ1-6, with D unresolved. This TCR was recovered from a human donor with alopecia areata. The DNA for the CDR3 is TGTGCCAGCAGCGCCCCGACCGGGTGGGGTTCACCCCTCCACTTT. Its translation is CASSAPTGWGSPLHF.